This entry features one T cell receptor (beta chain) sequence. The target antigen is unknown. These data come from a study of shared clonotypes between healthy human individuals. The study, taken as a whole, reports: In general, naive subsets displayed greater estimated richness than memory subsets did.

CD4+ cells were split into CD45RA+ naive and CD45RA-negative memory subsets. The CDR3 has 13 residues. CDR1 SGHNT and CDR2 YYREEE come from the germline V gene (reference sequence). V was pared by 5 bases and J by 5 bases, with 13 bases between. Only in-frame clones appear in the TCRdb table, and some are missing; sequencing was by immunoSEQ multiplex PCR. The repertoire includes about 1.5 million clones, 98% of them detected once, and about 0.4% sits in the top ten. The chain couples TRBV5-4 to TRBJ2-5; tentatively, D is TRBD1 (5 bases). The sequenced material came from naive CD4+ T cells sorted from blood. Documented subset: CD45RA+ positively selected. This TCR came from a man younger than 45 in good health. As DNA, the CDR3 is TGTGCCAGCAGTCCCGGACAATGGGAGACCCAGTACTTC. Translated, it gives CASSPGQWETQYF.